The present T cell receptor beta chain was sequenced within a study of identical twins. TCRdb recomputed calls from the 5' RACE reads with MiXCR, one row per CDR3 protein. The profile covers about 240,000 distinct CDR3 sequences, with about 13% appearing a single time and around 4% taken by the ten largest. The study's findings and limits: Abundant beta clonotypes from cord blood bore fewer insertions; memory repertoires lacked this pattern. A partial confounding effect on zero-insertion analyses could come from invariant MAIT and iNKT cells.

Comments on this clonotype: Its antigen is undetermined.

Only healthy Caucasians were included as donors. Trimming removed 1 base from V and 0 bases from J; junction bases left unmatched: 0. Germline V gene lookup returns CDR1 MNHNS and CDR2 SASEGT. CDR3 length: 16 amino acids. This sample also appeared in a second study, on yellow fever vaccine responses in identical twins.

This chain links TRBV6-1 with TRBJ2-2; 9 bases align to TRBD2. This TCR was recovered from a woman aged 18-30 years in good health. Sequencing input: memory (CD45RO+) T cells sorted from blood. DNA for the CDR3: TGTGCCAGCAGTGAAGGGACTAGCGCGAACACCGGGGAGCTGTTTTTT. It codes for CASSEGTSANTGELFF.